This T cell receptor (beta chain) stems from a study of T cells in tuberculosis (dated by TCRdb to the late 2010s). With regard to the full study: The study combined CD1B tetramers and high-throughput TCR immunosequencing to characterize T cells specific for the mycobacterial lipid antigen glucose monomycolate (GMM). IGRA-negative adolescents, IGRA-positive adolescents with latent tuberculosis and adults with active tuberculosis, ten per group, were compared in a South African clinical cohort.

This clone was counted once. This receptor's antigen is unknown. No base quality values were provided; no much bigger clone lies one nucleotide off. The paper as a whole reports these results and caveats: With the diverse GMM-specific repertoire as input, a classifier achieved just over 85% accuracy (AUROC 0.9 to 0.95), whereas GEM motif frequencies as input gave more than 55% accuracy. Compared with IGRA-negative controls, TCR-alpha repertoires from active tuberculosis had smaller mean NN-distances to GMM-specific TCRs, which suggests clonal expansion of these TCRs. The smaller NN-distances in active tuberculosis patients were driven in part by shorter CDR3-alpha lengths, while the difference seen for TCR-beta was not statistically significant. Clinical samples were chosen by availability of cryopreserved specimens, and active tuberculosis cases were adults while controls were adolescents.

At study entry, a tuberculin skin test and the QuantiFERON-TB GOLD In-Tube IGRA were used to screen adolescents for latent tuberculosis infection. Immunosequencing was performed on unsorted cryopreserved PBMC and covered roughly 100,000 T cells per clinical donor on average. Eleven high schools in the Worcester region of the Western Cape, South Africa, served as enrollment sites for adolescents aged 12 to 18 years. About 10 M. tuberculosis-infected and roughly ten uninfected adolescents were selected with matching for age and sex. Adolescent PBMC were isolated from freshly drawn heparinized blood by density centrifugation and cryopreserved. TCR libraries were generated with the immunoSEQ multiplex PCR assay, using TCR-beta and/or TCR-alpha/delta assays for each sample. The amplified TCR libraries were sequenced on the Illumina high-throughput platform. Per the original workflow: Clustering and dimensionality reduction relied on pairwise TCRdist distances among GMM-specific receptors from T cells that were either sorted ex vivo or expanded in vitro. Each clinical repertoire was assigned a mean NN-distance score, defined as the average TCRdist to the nearest 10% of tetramer-positive reference sequences. To compute GEM TCR motif frequency, the fraction of unique TCRs matching known GEM sequences by V/J usage and CDR3 length was calculated. Active tuberculosis was classified by linear discriminant analysis with leave-one-out cross-validation, implemented in scikit-learn. The immuneACCESS repertoire file appears here via TCRdb, limited to in-frame rearrangements. These files lack a portion of the clones; in checked studies, under half of the deficit traces to unresolved V genes, and the cause of the others is not known. From that table come the V and J calls and clone size; the DNA was used to work out D and trimming. The sample has approximately 35,000 clones on record, around 95% of them singletons. The ten top clones hold 2% to 2.5% of the sample.

The source material was PBMCs. This clonotype was obtained from a donor aged 10-29 years with latent tuberculosis or without tuberculosis infection.

The nucleotide sequence is TGTGCCAGCAGCTTCGACAGGGGGACATCACCCCTCCACTTT. It specifies CASSFDRGTSPLHF. The rearrangement joined TRBV5-4 to TRBJ1-6; TRBD1 fits 9 bases in the junction. For CDR1 and CDR2, the germline V gene (reference sequence) lists SGHNT and YYREEE. The V end gives up 2 bases and the J end 10 bases, leaving 4 bases in the junction not matched to a gene. The CDR3 contains 14 residues, cysteine and phenylalanine counted. Here the CDR3 DNA is all that survives: 42 bases in frame from base 1. When the CDR3 is completed using the reference TRBV5-4 and TRBJ1-6 genes on either side, the full variable domain is ETGVTQSPTHLIKTRGQQVTLRCSSQSGHNTVSWYQQALGQGPQFIFQYYREEENGRGNFPPRFSGLQFPNYSSELNVNALELDDSALYLCASSFDRGTSPLHFGNGTRLTVT.